Included here is one T cell receptor (beta chain) sequence, with context. The antigen remains undetermined. This sample stems from a study of long-term antiretroviral therapy in people with HIV. Study-wide points: HIV repertoire CDR3 lengths ranged less widely than those of controls.

It was version v3.0 of the immunoSEQ assay that was run at survey level. TCRdb keeps only in-frame clones here, not all; method: immunoSEQ multiplex PCR. This sample has 30,000 to 35,000 clones, with 85% to 95% found just once. This CDR3 is 14 amino acids long. Germline V gene sequence: CDR1 LNHDA, CDR2 SQIVND (reference sequence). V was cut by 3 bases and J by 4 bases, with 12 bases left in between. V is TRBV19 and J is TRBJ1-1, with D perhaps TRBD1 (5 bases). The sequenced sample was unsorted PBMCs, obtained more than 5 years after starting antiretroviral therapy. The TCR comes from a woman in her 50s with HIV. The CDR3 DNA follows: TGTGCCAGTAGTATTGGGGTGGGGGGCACTGAAGCTTTCTTT. This sequence encodes CASSIGVGGTEAFF.